The 11 T cell receptor beta chains given below trace back to one sample, sequenced in a study of blood T cell repertoires in COVID-19. Using immunoSEQ multiplex PCR, the repertoire was profiled, and TCRdb retains in-frame clones only, with some absent. Of 120,000 to 150,000 clones in the sample, 84% are singletons; the top ten hold about 39%. The sequenced material came from peripheral blood. All receptors come from a human donor in a cohort sampled during active COVID-19.

This chain links TRBV30 with TRBJ1-6; perhaps TRBD1 as D (6 bases). This CDR3 spans 14 amino acids. In germline, CDR1 is GTSNPN, CDR2 SVGIG (reference sequence). Trimming pared 4 bases from V and 6 bases from J, leaving 13 bases between. The CDR3 region has the DNA TGTGCCTGGAACCCCGACAGGACTAATTCACCCCTCCACTTT. Protein sequence: CAWNPDRTNSPLHF.

The chain carries TRBV27 and TRBJ2-3; possibly TRBD1 for D (6 bases). The CDR3 totals 14 residues. Trimming took 3 bases from V and 6 from J, leaving 13 bases between them. Germline V CDR1 and CDR2: MNHEY, SMNVEV (reference sequence). CDR3 sequence (DNA): TGTGCCAGCAGTTTGATAAGGGGGACGGATACGCAGTATTTT. Its protein product is CASSLIRGTDTQYF.

The rearrangement uses TRBV2 and TRBJ1-2, with 9 nucleotides matching TRBD1. The CDR3 has 14 residues. Germline-derived CDR1 and CDR2 are SNHLY and FYNNEI. The ends lost 6 bases at V and 0 bases at J; junction bases unmatched: 2. CDR3 nucleotides: TGTGCCAGCAGGGGGACAGGGCCTAACTATGGCTACACCTTC. Its translation: CASRGTGPNYGYTF.

The rearrangement uses TRBV4-3 and TRBJ2-1; the match to TRBD2 covers 8 bases. Germline CDR1 reads LGHNA; CDR2 reads YSLEER. The CDR3 has 16 amino acids. Trimming at V came to 1 base and at J to 4 bases, leaving 6 bases not matched to a gene. This CDR3 is CASSQAAGGAYNEQFF. The CDR3 nucleotides are TGCGCCAGCAGCCAAGCTGCGGGGGGCGCTTACAATGAGCAGTTCTTC.

The rearrangement joins TRBV6-2 or TRBV6-3 to TRBJ1-2, with TRBD1 matching over 7 bases. The CDR3 consists of 16 residues. After removal of 0 bases from V and 2 bases from J, the junction contained 6 bases not matched to a gene. From germline, CDR1 is MNHEY and CDR2 SVGEGT. CDR3 region: CASSYSPGTVNYGYTF. In DNA form, the CDR3 reads TGTGCCAGCAGTTACTCCCCCGGGACAGTAAACTATGGCTACACCTTC.

V usage is TRBV3-1 (or the pseudogene TRBV3-2) and J usage is TRBJ1-5, with a tentative D call TRBD1 (5 bases). Per germline, CDR1 LGHDT and CDR2 YNNKEL (reference sequence). The CDR3 runs 15 residues. Trimming cost V 4 bases and J 4 bases, with 14 bases left between them. The CDR3 DNA reads as TGTGCCAGCAGCCGCCGGGGAGGGGAAAATCAGCCCCAGCATTTT. Encoded protein: CASSRRGGENQPQHF.

This clone appeared a few times. The chain combines TRBV28 with TRBJ1-2; no definite D call. The CDR3 has 13 residues. CDR1 and CDR2 (germline): MDHEN, SYDVKM. V was clipped by 1 base and J by 4 bases, with 7 bases between them. The CDR3 reads CASSLSVGYGYTF. CDR3 sequence (DNA): TGTGCCAGCAGTTTATCTGTCGGCTATGGCTACACCTTC.

The chain carries TRBV2 and TRBJ2-2; 7 bases match TRBD1. The germline gives CDR1 SNHLY, CDR2 FYNNEI. CDR3 size: 16 residues. With V trimmed by 3 bases and J by 0 bases, 4 bases remained unmatched. As DNA, the CDR3 is TGTGCCAGCAGTGAGGGGGACAGCGCGAACACCGGGGAGCTGTTTTTT. Translating it yields CASSEGDSANTGELFF.

This chain uses TRBV7-2 with TRBJ2-6; 7 bases are a match to TRBD2. The CDR3 spans 16 residues. V was clipped by 10 bases and J by 0 bases; unmatched bases: 9. Germline CDR1 is SGHTA and CDR2 is FQGNSA. This chain's CDR3 is CANLRGIPSGANVLTF. CDR3 coding DNA: TGTGCCAACCTGCGGGGGATCCCCTCTGGGGCCAACGTCCTGACTTTC.

This chain joins TRBV4-1 and TRBJ1-1; maybe TRBD1 (5 bases). This CDR3 has 12 residues. CDR1 is MGHRA, CDR2 YSYEKL, per germline. Trimming pared 0 bases from V and 11 bases from J, leaving 10 bases between. Written as DNA, the CDR3 is TGCGCCAGCAGCCAAGATGGACGGGGGGCTTTCTTT. Its translation is CASSQDGRGAFF.

This clone was detected only once. The chain links TRBV6-2 or TRBV6-3 to TRBJ1-5; TRBD1 matches at 9 bases. Germline V gives CDR1 MNHEY, CDR2 SVGEGT. The ends lost 2 bases at V and 0 bases at J; junction bases unmatched: 8. CDR3 length equals 18 residues. In DNA, the CDR3 is TGTGCCAGCAGTTACCTAGGGACAGGGCCCCATAGCAATCAGCCCCAGCATTTT. Its translation: CASSYLGTGPHSNQPQHF.